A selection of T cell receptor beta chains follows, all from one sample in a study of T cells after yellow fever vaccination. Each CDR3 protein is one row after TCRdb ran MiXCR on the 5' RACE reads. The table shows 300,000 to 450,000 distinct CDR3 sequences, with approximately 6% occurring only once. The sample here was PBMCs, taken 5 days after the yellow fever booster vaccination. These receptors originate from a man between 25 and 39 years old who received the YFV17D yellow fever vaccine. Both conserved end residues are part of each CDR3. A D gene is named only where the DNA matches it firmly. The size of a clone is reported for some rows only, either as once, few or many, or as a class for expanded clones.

CDR3 protein: CASSSVAGVADTQYF
CDR3 DNA: TGTGCCAGCAGCTCCGTAGCGGGAGTTGCCGATACGCAGTATTTT
V gene: TRBV7-2
J gene: TRBJ2-3
clone size: many
D gene: TRBD2

CDR3 protein: CASSQVLISGTYEQYF
CDR3 DNA: TGTGCCAGCAGCCAAGTGTTGATTAGCGGGACCTACGAGCAGTACTTC
V gene: TRBV3-1
J gene: TRBJ2-7
clone size: NA
D gene: TRBD2

CDR3 protein: CASSLNRGLSGSGNTIYF
CDR3 DNA: TGTGCCAGCAGCTTAAACAGGGGGCTTAGCGGCTCTGGAAACACCATATATTTT
V gene: TRBV11-2
J gene: TRBJ1-3
clone size: few
D gene: TRBD1

CDR3 protein: CASSYRGLGGWTNTGELFF
CDR3 DNA: TGTGCCAGCAGTTACAGGGGTTTGGGGGGGTGGACGAACACCGGGGAGCTGTTTTTT
V gene: TRBV6-5
J gene: TRBJ2-2
clone size: many
D gene: TRBD2

CDR3 protein: CASSLVPGYTEAFF
CDR3 DNA: TGTGCCAGCAGCTTAGTTCCCGGTTACACTGAAGCTTTCTTT
V gene: TRBV7-2
J gene: TRBJ1-1
clone size: many
D gene: NA

CDR3 protein: CASRSGSGLETQYF
CDR3 DNA: TGTGCCAGCAGGAGCGGGAGCGGCTTAGAGACCCAGTACTTC
V gene: TRBV7-2
J gene: TRBJ2-5
clone size: many
D gene: TRBD2

CDR3 protein: CASSYSTGSGEKLFF
CDR3 DNA: TGTGCCAGCAGTTACTCGACAGGGTCGGGTGAAAAACTGTTTTTT
V gene: TRBV6-5
J gene: TRBJ1-4
clone size: NA
D gene: TRBD1

CDR3 protein: CASSEPGIDTQYF
CDR3 DNA: TGCGCCAGCAGTGAGCCGGGCATAGATACGCAGTATTTT
V gene: TRBV10-2
J gene: TRBJ2-3
clone size: few
D gene: NA

CDR3 protein: CASSMSPPGGRAQGNEQFF
CDR3 DNA: TGTGCCAGTAGTATGAGTCCCCCCGGCGGGAGGGCCCAGGGGAATGAGCAGTTCTTC
V gene: TRBV19
J gene: TRBJ2-1
clone size: NA
D gene: TRBD2

CDR3 protein: CASSFGWARGGINNEQFF
CDR3 DNA: TGTGCCAGCAGTTTCGGGTGGGCCAGGGGCGGAATAAACAATGAGCAGTTCTTC
V gene: TRBV12-3/TRBV12-4
J gene: TRBJ2-1
clone size: few
D gene: NA

CDR3 protein: CASSAGLAIYNEQFF
CDR3 DNA: TGCGCCAGCAGCGCAGGACTAGCGATCTACAATGAGCAGTTCTTC
V gene: TRBV5-1
J gene: TRBJ2-1
clone size: NA
D gene: TRBD2

CDR3 protein: CASSLASRQTQYF
CDR3 DNA: TGTGCCAGCAGCTTAGCCTCAAGGCAGACCCAGTACTTC
V gene: TRBV7-2
J gene: TRBJ2-5
clone size: many
D gene: NA

CDR3 protein: CASSPAPGTEAFF
CDR3 DNA: TGTGCCAGCAGTCCAGCCCCCGGCACTGAAGCTTTCTTT
V gene: TRBV12-3/TRBV12-4
J gene: TRBJ1-1
clone size: NA
D gene: NA

CDR3 protein: CASSSHSGGNEQFF
CDR3 DNA: TGTGCCAGCAGCTCCCACTCTGGAGGGAATGAGCAGTTCTTC
V gene: TRBV14
J gene: TRBJ2-1
clone size: few
D gene: NA

CDR3 protein: CASSSRGGKRGTDTQYF
CDR3 DNA: TGTGCCAGCAGCTCGCGGGGGGGTAAACGGGGCACAGATACGCAGTATTTT
V gene: TRBV7-9
J gene: TRBJ2-3
clone size: many
D gene: TRBD2

CDR3 protein: CASSKFGAGGKFF
CDR3 DNA: TGTGCCAGCAGCAAATTTGGGGCAGGGGGCAAGTTCTTC
V gene: TRBV21-1
J gene: TRBJ2-1
clone size: NA
D gene: NA

CDR3 protein: CASSFGVGTVSEKLFF
CDR3 DNA: TGTGCCAGCAGCTTCGGTGTCGGGACAGTGAGTGAAAAACTGTTTTTT
V gene: TRBV7-2
J gene: TRBJ1-4
clone size: few
D gene: TRBD1

CDR3 protein: CASKEVAGVGDTQYF
CDR3 DNA: TGTGCCAGCAAGGAGGTAGCGGGAGTTGGTGATACGCAGTATTTT
V gene: TRBV6-1
J gene: TRBJ2-3
clone size: many
D gene: TRBD2

CDR3 protein: CASRPPGGGAHEQFF
CDR3 DNA: TGTGCCAGCAGACCCCCCGGGGGAGGGGCTCATGAGCAGTTCTTC
V gene: TRBV7-2
J gene: TRBJ2-1
clone size: NA
D gene: TRBD2

CDR3 protein: CASSQDWGQGSEQYF
CDR3 DNA: TGTGCCAGCAGCCAAGATTGGGGACAGGGCTCCGAGCAGTACTTC
V gene: TRBV4-2
J gene: TRBJ2-7
clone size: few
D gene: TRBD1

CDR3 protein: CASSEAAPAQYF
CDR3 DNA: TGTGCCAGCAGCGAGGCAGCTCCGGCCCAGTACTTC
V gene: TRBV7-2
J gene: TRBJ2-5
clone size: NA
D gene: NA

CDR3 protein: CASSSSILNTQYF
CDR3 DNA: TGCGCCAGCAGCTCTTCGATCCTAAATACGCAGTATTTT
V gene: TRBV5-1
J gene: TRBJ2-3
clone size: NA
D gene: NA

CDR3 protein: CASSLIAGGSDTQYF
CDR3 DNA: TGTGCCAGCAGCTTGATCGCGGGAGGGTCGGATACGCAGTATTTT
V gene: TRBV12-3/TRBV12-4
J gene: TRBJ2-3
clone size: few
D gene: TRBD2

CDR3 protein: CASSPPSARPQHF
CDR3 DNA: TGTGCCAGCAGTCCGCCCTCAGCCCGGCCCCAGCATTTT
V gene: TRBV12-3/TRBV12-4
J gene: TRBJ1-5
clone size: many
D gene: NA

CDR3 protein: CASSTSQGTYEQYF
CDR3 DNA: TGTGCCAGCAGCACGAGTCAGGGAACGTACGAGCAGTACTTC
V gene: TRBV5-6
J gene: TRBJ2-7
clone size: few
D gene: NA

CDR3 protein: CASSLPDQPQHF
CDR3 DNA: TGTGCCAGCAGCTTGCCAGATCAGCCCCAGCATTTT
V gene: TRBV5-6
J gene: TRBJ1-5
clone size: many
D gene: NA

CDR3 protein: CASRQGTREYEQYF
CDR3 DNA: TGTGCCAGCAGGCAAGGGACTAGGGAGTACGAGCAGTACTTC
V gene: TRBV7-2
J gene: TRBJ2-7
clone size: NA
D gene: TRBD2

CDR3 protein: CATRAGELFF
CDR3 DNA: TGTGCCACCCGCGCCGGGGAGCTGTTTTTT
V gene: TRBV7-9
J gene: TRBJ2-2
clone size: many
D gene: NA

CDR3 protein: CASSRTSYSGNTIYF
CDR3 DNA: TGTGCCAGTAGCCGGACGTCATACTCTGGAAACACCATATATTTT
V gene: TRBV19
J gene: TRBJ1-3
clone size: NA
D gene: NA

CDR3 protein: CASSAGPLEQYF
CDR3 DNA: TGTGCCAGCAGCGCCGGGCCGCTCGAGCAGTACTTC
V gene: TRBV4-2
J gene: TRBJ2-7
clone size: NA
D gene: NA

CDR3 protein: CASSSGTSGRALDTQYF
CDR3 DNA: TGTGCCAGCAGCTCCGGGACTAGCGGGAGGGCCTTAGATACGCAGTATTTT
V gene: TRBV7-2
J gene: TRBJ2-3
clone size: many
D gene: TRBD2

CDR3 protein: CASSLISGPQETQYF
CDR3 DNA: TGTGCCAGCTCACTAATCTCAGGGCCCCAAGAGACCCAGTACTTC
V gene: TRBV18
J gene: TRBJ2-5
clone size: few
D gene: NA

CDR3 protein: CSAIEETPYF
CDR3 DNA: TGCAGTGCTATTGAAGAGACCCCGTACTTC
V gene: TRBV20-1
J gene: TRBJ2-5
clone size: NA
D gene: NA